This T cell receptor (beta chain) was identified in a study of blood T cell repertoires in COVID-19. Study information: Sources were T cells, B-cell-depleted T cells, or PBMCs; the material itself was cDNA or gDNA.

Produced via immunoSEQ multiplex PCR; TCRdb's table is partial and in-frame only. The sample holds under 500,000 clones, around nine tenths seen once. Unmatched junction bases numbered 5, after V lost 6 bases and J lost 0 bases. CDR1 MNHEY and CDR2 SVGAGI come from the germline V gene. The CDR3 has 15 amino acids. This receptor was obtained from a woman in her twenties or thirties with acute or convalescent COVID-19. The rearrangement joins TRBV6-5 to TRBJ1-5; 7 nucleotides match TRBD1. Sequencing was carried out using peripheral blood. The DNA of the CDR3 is TGTGCCAGCAGCCCGACAGGGTATAGCAATCAGCCCCAGCATTTT. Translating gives CASSPTGYSNQPQHF.